Following are 8 T cell receptor beta chains from one sample sequenced in a study of shared clonotypes between healthy human individuals. The protocol was immunoSEQ multiplex PCR, while the TCRdb copy is restricted to in-frame clones and leaves out a portion. The data show 300,000 or so clones, approximately 79% seen once. Sequencing was carried out using memory CD4+ T cells sorted from blood. Subset denoted: CD45RA-negative fraction. Every receptor here comes from a young man in good health.

V is TRBV25-1 and J is TRBJ1-1; D possibly corresponds to TRBD1 (5 bases). The CDR3 length is 16 residues. V lost 6 bases to trimming and J lost 1 base, with 18 bases between them. Germline lookup yields CDR1 MGHDK and CDR2 SYGVNS. CDR3 nucleotide sequence: TGTGCCAGCAGATCTAGAGGGACTCAGGGGAACACTGAAGCTTTCTTT. Its protein product is CASRSRGTQGNTEAFF.

In this sample, this clone turned up a few times. The CDR3: CASSVMGERADTQYF. CDR3 in DNA: TGTGCCAGCAGCGTAATGGGGGAGAGAGCAGATACGCAGTATTTT. V usage is TRBV9 and J usage is TRBJ2-3; D may be TRBD1 or TRBD2 (5 bases each). The V gene's germline CDR1 is SGDLS and CDR2 YYNGEE. Trimming took off 1 base at V and 4 bases at J, with 13 bases between the two ends. The CDR3 is 15 residues long.

V gene TRBV20-1 combines with J gene TRBJ2-7, with 9 bases that match TRBD2. Germline trimming cut 4 bases from V and 6 bases from J; bases unmatched to any gene: 1. The CDR3 length is 11 residues. CDR1 is DFQATT and CDR2 is SNEGSKA in the germline V gene (reference sequence). DNA for the CDR3: TGCAGTGCTAAGACTAGCGGCGAGCAGTACTTC. Translating it yields CSAKTSGEQYF.

This clone was observed a few times. V is TRBV13 and J is TRBJ2-5, with TRBD2 as a possible D gene (5 bases). The germline V and J ends were trimmed by 1 base and 7 bases, with 10 bases remaining between them. CDR1 and CDR2 from the germline V gene are PRHDT and FYEKMQ (reference sequence). CDR3 length equals 13 residues. The CDR3 loop reads CASSLVSAGTQYF. The DNA for the CDR3 is TGTGCCAGCAGCTTAGTGTCCGCGGGGACCCAGTACTTC.

On this clone itself: A much larger clone differs from this one at a single base, so this may be a read error. Other DNA sequences of this sample code for an identical CDR3. The genes are TRBV5-3 and TRBJ1-2; D is possibly TRBD1 (5 bases). TRBV5-3 counts as an open reading frame of uncertain function. Between the trimmed V and J ends, which lost 5 bases and 1 base, there was a span of 9 bases. The CDR3 covers 13 residues. The CDR3 DNA follows: TGTGCCAGAAGTAAGGGGCATAACTATGGCTACACCTTC. Its translation is CARSKGHNYGYTF.

The chain employs TRBV15 and TRBJ1-1; 8 bases are a match to TRBD1. The length of the CDR3 is 16 residues. The V and J ends lost 3 bases and 11 bases, in that order; junction bases with no gene match: 17. The germline V gene has CDR1 LNHNV and CDR2 YYDKDF (reference sequence). The CDR3 coding sequence is TGTGCCACCAGCAGGGACCGGGACAGGATAAACCACGCGGCTTTCTTT. This translates into CATSRDRDRINHAAFF.

The rearrangement uses TRBV6-5 and TRBJ1-2; D is undetermined. V was cut by 0 bases and J by 3 bases, with 8 bases left in between. CDR3 length: 14 residues. Germline V gene lookup returns CDR1 MNHEY and CDR2 SVGAGI. CDR3 protein: CASSYSKGYYGYTF. The CDR3 region has the DNA TGTGCCAGCAGTTACTCGAAGGGTTACTATGGCTACACCTTC.

This chain links TRBV7-2 with TRBJ2-7; 9 bases match TRBD1. The CDR3 loop spans 14 amino acids. The ends lost 5 bases at V and 5 bases at J; junction bases unmatched: 7. Germline CDR1 reads SGHTA; CDR2 reads FQGNSA. Here the CDR3 DNA reads TGTGCCAGCAGCCGGGACAGGGTGGGAAACGAGCAGTACTTC. Encoded protein: CASSRDRVGNEQYF.